These 20 T cell receptor beta chains share one sample of origin, sequenced in a study of blood T cell repertoires in COVID-19. The protocol was immunoSEQ multiplex PCR, while the TCRdb copy is restricted to in-frame clones and leaves out a portion. This sample has more than 200,000 clones; roughly 86% occur once, and the top ten carry 2.5% to 3.5%. The source material was peripheral blood. The origin of the receptors is a woman in her sixties or seventies with acute or convalescent COVID-19.

The chain links TRBV7-9 to TRBJ2-6, with D tentatively TRBD2 (7 bases). The V end was cut by 5 bases, the J end by 2 bases, with 10 bases between. This CDR3 has 15 residues. The germline V gene has CDR1 SEHNR and CDR2 FQNEAQ (reference sequence). The CDR3 loop reads CASSRGAAGANVLTF. The CDR3 DNA reads as TGTGCCAGCAGCCGGGGGGCAGCTGGGGCCAACGTCCTGACTTTC.

The chain links TRBV5-1 to TRBJ1-6, with 7 bases fitting TRBD1. The CDR3 extends over 14 amino acids. Germline V gene lookup returns CDR1 SGHRS and CDR2 YFSETQ. With 5 bases clipped from V and 6 bases from J, the junction kept 5 bases outside the gene matches. The CDR3 DNA sequence: TGCGCCAGCAGGAGGTGGGACAGTAATTCACCCCTCCACTTT. This gives the protein CASRRWDSNSPLHF. The complete variable domain, with remaining parts taken from reference TRBV5-1 and TRBJ1-6, reads KAGVTQTPRYLIKTRGQQVTLSCSPISGHRSVSWYQQTPGQGLQFLFEYFSETQRNKGNFPGRFSGRQFSNSRSEMNVSTLELGDSALYLCASRRWDSNSPLHFGNGTRLTVT.

The DNA for the CDR3 is TGCGCCAGCAGCCCGGAGGGGGCGGGATTGGCTTTCTTT. It encodes CASSPEGAGLAFF. The chain is built from TRBV5-1 and TRBJ1-1; TRBD1 aligns across 7 bases. Looked up from germline, CDR1 is SGHRS and CDR2 is YFSETQ. CDR3 length: 13 residues. The J segment lost 11 bases and the V segment lost 4 bases, leaving 11 bases of the junction unmatched.

The rearrangement joins TRBV5-5 to TRBJ1-3; 8 bases map to TRBD1. The CDR3 contains 18 residues. Trimming took 4 bases from V and 4 from J; bases not matched to a gene: 16. From germline, CDR1 is SGHKS and CDR2 YYEKEE (reference sequence). The CDR3 DNA sequence: TGTGCCAGCAGCGTCTCCTCTTCAGGGGGCCTGTACGGAAACACCATATATTTT. It specifies CASSVSSSGGLYGNTIYF.

CDR3 sequence: CASSQAGSGGLYEQYF. DNA for the CDR3: TGTGCCAGCAGCCAAGCTGGGAGCGGGGGCCTATACGAGCAGTACTTC. The chain carries TRBV14 and TRBJ2-7; 8 nucleotides agree with TRBD2. V shed 1 base, J shed 4 bases, and the junction held 9 bases outside the gene matches. Germline assignment: CDR1 SGHDN and CDR2 FVKESK. There are 16 residues in the CDR3.

The CDR3 loop is CASSTRQSSYEQYF. The CDR3, as DNA: TGCGCCAGCAGCACTCGACAGAGCTCCTACGAGCAGTACTTC. V usage is TRBV5-1 and J usage is TRBJ2-7; possible D gene TRBD1, 5 bases. Trimming shortened V by 4 bases and J by 0 bases, and 11 bases separated the two germline ends. Germline lookup yields CDR1 SGHRS and CDR2 YFSETQ. This CDR3 region has 14 residues.

This chain uses TRBV28 with TRBJ2-7; D might be TRBD2 (5 bases). Germline V gives CDR1 MDHEN, CDR2 SYDVKM. The CDR3 covers 14 residues. V lost 2 bases and J 0 bases, leaving 8 bases between the germline ends. CDR3 loop: CASSLAGLSYEQYF. For the CDR3, the DNA is TGTGCCAGCAGTTTAGCGGGCCTCTCCTACGAGCAGTACTTC.

V usage is TRBV11-2 and J usage is TRBJ2-2; 9 bases match TRBD1. The CDR3 consists of 16 residues. The V segment lost 5 bases and the J segment 6 bases; nucleotides outside the gene matches: 10. CDR1 and CDR2 from the germline V gene are SGHAT and FQNNGV. The CDR3: CASSLGGQGLSGELFF. CDR3 sequence (DNA): TGTGCCAGCAGCCTAGGGGGACAGGGTCTATCCGGGGAGCTGTTTTTT.

The rearrangement uses TRBV12-5 and TRBJ1-5, with 8 bases identical to TRBD1. From germline, CDR1 is LGHNT and CDR2 FRNRAP. The CDR3 is made up of 13 amino acids. The J segment lost 3 bases and the V segment lost 6 bases, leaving 1 base of the junction unmatched. The CDR3 DNA follows: TGTGCTAGTGGGACAGGGGTCAATCAGCCCCAGCATTTT. Its translation is CASGTGVNQPQHF.

The genes are TRBV28 and TRBJ2-1; 12 bases fit TRBD2. V shed 5 bases and J 8 bases; nucleotides not matched to a gene: 7. Germline V gene lookup returns CDR1 MDHEN and CDR2 SYDVKM. CDR3 length equals 15 residues. The CDR3 protein is CASSPRLAGVYEQFF. The CDR3 nucleotides are TGTGCCAGCAGTCCTCGACTAGCGGGAGTGTATGAGCAGTTCTTC. Full variable domain (rest looked up from reference TRBV28 and TRBJ2-1): DVKVTQSSRYLVKRTGEKVFLECVQDMDHENMFWYRQDPGLGLRLIYFSYDVKMKEKGDIPEGYSVSREKKERFSLILESASTNQTSMYLCASSPRLAGVYEQFFGPGTRLTVL.

The chain combines TRBV19 with TRBJ2-7; D is undetermined. The CDR3 extends over 15 amino acids. Germline V CDR1 and CDR2: LNHDA, SQIVND (reference sequence). V was shortened by 3 bases and J by 0 bases, with 12 bases between the two germline ends. The CDR3 here is CASSISWSPSYEQYF. CDR3 DNA sequence: TGTGCCAGTAGTATTAGTTGGTCCCCCTCCTACGAGCAGTACTTC.

This sequence joins TRBV11-2 and TRBJ1-1; 9 bases align to TRBD1. This CDR3 has 16 amino acids. Germline lookup yields CDR1 SGHAT and CDR2 FQNNGV. V was clipped by 7 bases and J by 3 bases; unmatched bases: 12. The CDR3 DNA sequence: TGTGCCAGCACCGATGAGACAGGGGGAGGGGACACTGAAGCTTTCTTT. Its protein is CASTDETGGGDTEAFF. Complete variable domain (other parts from reference TRBV11-2 and TRBJ1-1): EAGVAQSPRYKIIEKRQSVAFWCNPISGHATLYWYQQILGQGPKLLIQFQNNGVVDDSQLPKDRFSAERLKGVDSTLKIQPAKLEDSAVYLCASTDETGGGDTEAFFGQGTRLTVV.

This clone has more than one count but fewer than ten. The chain carries TRBV6-5 and TRBJ1-5; D is possibly TRBD1 (5 bases). The CDR3 contains 13 residues. Germline V lookup: CDR1 MNHEY, CDR2 SVGAGI. The V gene lost 4 bases and the J gene lost 7 bases, with 11 bases spanning the gap. The CDR3 here is CASSLNQGQPQHF. In DNA form, the CDR3 reads TGTGCCAGCAGTTTGAATCAGGGACAGCCCCAGCATTTT.

This clone showed up just once. The V gene is TRBV25-1, the J gene TRBJ2-4; TRBD1 is a possible D gene (7 bases). CDR3 size: 14 residues. CDR1 MGHDK and CDR2 SYGVNS come from the germline V gene. Trimming shortened V by 11 bases and J by 0 bases, and 14 bases separated the two germline ends. CDR3 nucleotide sequence: TGTGCCCTCCAGGGGGAGGTAGCCAAAAACATTCAGTACTTC. It translates to CALQGEVAKNIQYF.

The chain recombines TRBV5-1 with TRBJ2-2; 7 positions agree with TRBD1. Germline lookup yields CDR1 SGHRS and CDR2 YFSETQ. V lost 1 base and J lost 6; bases outside the gene matches: 18. The CDR3 is 19 amino acids. The CDR3 loop reads CASSLLQTAQGGKAGELFF. The CDR3 region has the DNA TGCGCCAGCAGCTTGCTTCAAACGGCGCAAGGGGGCAAGGCCGGGGAGCTGTTTTTT. Full variable domain (outside the CDR3, taken from reference TRBV5-1 and TRBJ2-2): KAGVTQTPRYLIKTRGQQVTLSCSPISGHRSVSWYQQTPGQGLQFLFEYFSETQRNKGNFPGRFSGRQFSNSRSEMNVSTLELGDSALYLCASSLLQTAQGGKAGELFFGEGSRLTVL.

A note on this clone: This CDR3 is also generated by other DNA sequences in the sample. The chain uses TRBV6-5 and TRBJ1-6; no reliable D call. The germline CDR1 and CDR2 sequences are MNHEY and SVGAGI. Trimming shortened V by 4 bases and J by 8 bases, and 12 bases separated the two germline ends. This CDR3 has 14 residues. CDR3 DNA: TGTGCCAGCAGTTCGAGCAGGAGGGATTCACCCCTCCACTTT. Translation gives CASSSSRRDSPLHF.

This sequence joins TRBV5-1 and TRBJ2-3; 15 nucleotides match TRBD2. V trimming: 4 bases; J trimming: 1 base; junction bases outside the gene matches: 4. Germline V gives CDR1 SGHRS, CDR2 YFSETQ. This CDR3 comprises 17 residues. CDR3 DNA: TGCGCCAGCAGCACGGGACTAGCGGGAGGTGGCACAGATACGCAGTATTTT. This encodes CASSTGLAGGGTDTQYF.

This rearrangement joins TRBV5-4 to TRBJ2-7; tentatively, D is TRBD2 (6 bases). This CDR3 is built from 15 residues. Trimming left V 1 base short and J 3 bases short, with 14 bases between. Per the germline V gene, CDR1 is SGHNT and CDR2 is YYREEE (reference sequence). The chain's CDR3 is CASSLNRGGIYEQYF. The CDR3 DNA is TGTGCCAGCAGCTTGAATCGTGGCGGGATCTACGAGCAGTACTTC.

CDR3 sequence: CASSETVSNQPQHF. In nucleotides, the CDR3 is TGTGCCAGCAGTGAAACTGTGAGCAATCAGCCCCAGCATTTT. The chain uses TRBV6-1 and TRBJ1-5, with no clear D. Trimming stripped 2 bases from V and 1 base from J, with 6 bases between. The CDR3 is 14 residues long. Germline CDR1 and CDR2: MNHNS and SASEGT.

The chain's CDR3 is CASSLGGGIFDYNEQFF. The DNA for the CDR3 is TGTGCCAGCAGCTTGGGCGGGGGGATTTTCGATTACAATGAGCAGTTCTTC. This chain joins TRBV7-9 and TRBJ2-1; 8 positions match TRBD2. This CDR3 has 17 amino acids. V gave up 3 bases and J gave up 4 bases; unmatched junction bases: 11. The germline gives CDR1 SEHNR, CDR2 FQNEAQ (reference sequence).